The sequence of this TCR beta chain was determined in a study of CD8 T cells in Susac syndrome. This CDR3 is built from 14 residues. V dropped 0 bases and J dropped 9 bases, with 11 bases sitting between them. The V gene's germline CDR1 is LNHNV and CDR2 YYDKDF (reference sequence). An amount of RNA that ranged from roughly 0.45 to 1 ug was reverse transcribed with random hexamers. Across 54 Vbeta and 13 Jbeta, immunoSEQ multiplex PCR amplified TCR beta CDR3. TCRdb reprocessed the immunoSEQ multiplex PCR reads with MiXCR, giving one entry per CDR3 protein. The sample has about 200,000 distinct CDR3 sequences, 85% to 95% seen once. The study sequenced TCR beta in blood CD8+ and CD4+ T cells. Controls matched for age and sex were healthy donors. TEMRA cells were enriched by FACS, and CD4+ and CD8+ T cells were negatively isolated.

The chain uses TRBV15 and TRBJ1-4; D is ambiguous. The clonotype was recovered from a human donor in good health. The sequenced sample consisted of CD4+ T cells from PBMCs. The DNA for the CDR3 is TGTGCCACCAGCAGAGATGAGGCGGGAAAAAAACTGTTTTTT. It translates to CATSRDEAGKKLFF.